The 3 T cell receptor beta chains in this list originate from one sample, sequenced in a study of T cells after yellow fever vaccination. TCRdb ran MiXCR on the 5' RACE reads and lists one entry per CDR3 protein. The sample consists of about 69,000 distinct CDR3 sequences, approximately 5% of them appearing once. Sequences were derived from CD4+ T cells sorted from PBMCs, sampled more than 14 days after the first yellow fever vaccination. These receptors all stem from a man younger than 30 who received the YFV17D yellow fever vaccine.

This clonotype was recorded at least ten times. J is TRBJ1-1 and V is TRBV5-4; no clear D gene. Germline CDR1 is SGHNT and CDR2 is YYREEE (reference sequence). Trimming cost V 3 bases and J 1 base, with 10 bases left between them. This CDR3 region has 14 residues. In DNA form, the CDR3 reads TGTGCCAGCAGCTCCAGACGGGAGAACACTGAAGCTTTCTTT. Translation: CASSSRRENTEAFF.

This clonotype was recorded at least ten times. Mismatch with germline at one junction end may stem from a read error. The rearrangement joins TRBV7-2 to TRBJ1-2, with 7 positions matching TRBD1. Per germline, CDR1 SGHTA and CDR2 FQGNSA. The CDR3 totals 16 residues. The CDR3 is CASSLAGTVPLDGYTF. Written as DNA, the CDR3 is TGTGCCAGCAGCCTAGCCGGGACAGTCCCTTTGGATGGCTACACCTTC. Based on the CDR3 plus reference TRBV7-2 and TRBJ1-2, the full variable domain is GAGVSQSPSNKVTEKGKDVELRCDPISGHTALYWYRQSLGQGLEFLIYFQGNSAPDKSGLPSDRFSAERTGGSVSTLTIQRTQQEDSAVYLCASSLAGTVPLDGYTFGSGTRLTVV.

With respect to this clonotype: A much larger clone sits a single nucleotide away, making a read error possible. The chain uses TRBV4-2 and TRBJ1-5; no definite D call. The CDR3 consists of 16 residues. Germline V gene lookup returns CDR1 LGHNA and CDR2 YNFKEQ. The ends were cut back, 3 bases at V and 1 base at J, with 13 bases in the middle. CDR3 sequence (DNA): TGTGCCAGCAGCCATGCCCAGGTGGAAAGCAATCAGCCCCAGCATTTT. Translating gives CASSHAQVESNQPQHF.